This T cell receptor (beta chain) is drawn from a study of immune evolution from preneoplasia to lung adenocarcinoma. The study's findings and limits: Normal lung had highest clonality; later lesions appeared denser, more diverse. Top clone share appeared to fall from AAH through AIS, MIA, adenocarcinoma.

Comment on this clone: Antigen unknown.

Germline V gene sequence: CDR1 SQVTM, CDR2 ANQGSEA. Trimming shortened V by 5 bases and J by 0 bases, and 11 bases separated the two germline ends. The CDR3 consists of 13 residues. Sequencing was performed with immunoSEQ multiplex PCR; in TCRdb, only in-frame clones are kept and a portion is missing. The repertoire holds a few thousand clones, with around four fifths as singletons. Resections took place in Japan or China from about 2013 to 2017. The rearrangement links TRBV29-1 to TRBJ2-7; no definite D call. The sequenced material came from FFPE adjacent normal lung tissue. The sequence was obtained from a person aged 60 to 85 with lung adenocarcinoma. The DNA for the CDR3 is TGCAGCGTTCGGGCTTCCAGCTCCTACGAGCAGTACTTC. Translation: CSVRASSSYEQYF.